A selection of T cell receptor beta chains follows, all from one sample in a study of vaccination and CD4 T cells after COVID-19. These TCRs' antigens remain unknown. One entry per CDR3 protein results from TCRdb running MiXCR on the PCR reads. The sample has about 13,000 distinct CDR3 sequences; 45% are singletons. The starting material was CD4+ T cells from blood, cultured in vitro, obtained after SARS-CoV-2 vaccination. Every receptor here comes from a human donor who had recovered from COVID-19. CDR3s include the opening cysteine and the closing phenylalanine or tryptophan.

CDR3 length | V gene | CDR3 protein
15 | TRBV2 | CASSYTSGRHYEQYF
10 | TRBV20-1 | CSAGKETQYF
13 | TRBV6-1 | CASRRDERQPQHF
16 | TRBV4-3 | CASSHAHQNSYNEQFF
15 | TRBV18 | CASSQTGKVGQPQHF
14 | TRBV2 | CASSAGRSYNEQFF
18 | TRBV20-1 | CSARPPSGSLGVGDTQYF
15 | TRBV6-1 | CASSPLFSYNSPLHF
14 | TRBV6-1 | CASSAEQLPTEQYF
15 | TRBV7-2 | CASSLQTSPQETQYF
14 | TRBV6-1 | CASRWQIGPYEQYF
12 | TRBV21-1 | CAKQHRDREAFF
21 | TRBV6-1 | CASSRLAGDLAGGISYNEQFF
12 | TRBV20-1 | CSVLSGNQPQHF
14 | TRBV6-5 | CASSYQGPPDTQYF
15 | TRBV7-9 | CASSLAGLAVDEQFF
14 | TRBV5-1 | CASSPGTSSYEQYF
14 | TRBV30 | CAWSVIGGNTEAFF
13 | TRBV27 | CASSFQTNEKLFF
17 | TRBV6-1 | CASSPLGGGSSTDTQYF
16 | TRBV7-3 | CASSSSGTSGSLEQFF
14 | TRBV29-1 | CSVYGQGGIDTQYF
13 | TRBV7-8 | CASSPSPRSTQYF
15 | TRBV28 | CASSLWGDSNQPQHF
18 | TRBV4-1 | CASSQESLGLAGEETQYF
11 | TRBV7-8 | CASSRLDEQFF
14 | TRBV29-1 | CSAHGNSYQETQYF
11 | TRBV28 | CASTALYGYTF
15 | TRBV10-3 | CASSDSSGGTDTQYF
16 | TRBV27 | CASSLYRASGANVLTF
13 | TRBV18 | CASSPGEHYGYTF
15 | TRBV6-4 | CASSVQGDSYNEQFF
18 | TRBV7-8 | CASSLDRLAGHPYNEQFF
13 | TRBV2 | CARGGVARETQYF
15 | TRBV20-1 | CSASLFLAGRYEQYF
11 | TRBV20-1 | CSARSQETQYF
20 | TRBV4-3 | CASSLYSGTGSEGVIYEQYF
22 | TRBV24-1 | CATSRTGTSGRSRPRVYNEQFF
15 | TRBV28 | CASSLYTSGYKEQFF
15 | TRBV11-1 | CASRGGRQNTGELFF
16 | TRBV15 | CATSREGTSGPGELFF
15 | TRBV27 | CASSLAGYYNSPLHF